This TCR beta chain came from a study of PD-1 blockade in mismatch repair-deficient tumors. Note on this clone: Its antigen is currently unknown.

CDR1 and CDR2 from the germline V gene are SGHVS and FQNEAQ. With V trimmed by 1 base and J by 7 bases, 11 bases remained unmatched. This CDR3 has 17 amino acids. Method: immunoSEQ multiplex PCR; TCRdb's copy keeps in-frame clones and lacks some. The sample yields about 14,000 clones, around 84% seen once. The time point denotes: approximately ten-day in vitro stimulation with candidate neoantigen peptide 4. TCR sequencing covered a few patients who responded to pembrolizumab. This clonotype originated in an adult with mismatch repair-deficient cancer. This specimen was cells cultured in vitro, taken from a patient treated with pembrolizumab. This chain uses TRBV7-8 with TRBJ2-1, with TRBD2 identical over 9 bases. The CDR3 coding sequence is TGTGCCAGCAGCTTAGGGTCGTTAGCGGGAGTTCGTAATGAGCAGTTCTTC. Its protein is CASSLGSLAGVRNEQFF.